The 25 T cell receptor beta chains reported below all come from one sample, sequenced in a study of shared clonotypes between healthy human individuals. The method was immunoSEQ multiplex PCR; TCRdb's version includes in-frame clones alone and lacks a portion of them. This table has over a million clones, roughly 96% appearing once. Sequenced: naive CD4+ T cells sorted from blood. Subset of the sample: CD45RA+ positively selected. These receptors were taken from a man aged 25 to 45 in good health.

This clone occurred a few times. This chain connects TRBV29-1 to TRBJ1-2; D is unclear. The germline gives CDR1 SQVTM, CDR2 ANQGSEA. The length of the CDR3 is 10 residues. The ends were cut back, 7 bases at V and 6 bases at J, with 9 bases in the middle. CDR3 amino acids: CSADGDGYTF. In DNA form, the CDR3 reads TGCAGCGCCGACGGGGATGGCTACACCTTC.

The rearrangement links TRBV6-5 to TRBJ2-3; TRBD2 matches at 9 bases. V lost 0 bases, J lost 4 bases, and 2 bases stayed unmatched. Per germline, CDR1 MNHEY and CDR2 SVGAGI. The CDR3 totals 15 residues. The CDR3 DNA is TGTGCCAGCAGTTACTCTAGCGGGAGCTCAGATACGCAGTATTTT. This translates into CASSYSSGSSDTQYF.

V and J are TRBV19 and TRBJ2-7, with 8 bases aligning to TRBD1. The CDR3 sequence is 15 residues long. In germline, CDR1 is LNHDA, CDR2 SQIVND (reference sequence). J lost 0 bases, V lost 5 bases, and 6 bases had no gene match. CDR3 sequence reads: CASSVGTGGSYEQYF. CDR3 nucleotide sequence: TGTGCCAGTAGTGTAGGGACAGGTGGCTCCTACGAGCAGTACTTC.

The chain joins TRBV5-1 to TRBJ2-3; 7 nucleotides match TRBD2. J gave up 4 bases and V 6 bases, and 11 bases lay outside the gene matches. In germline, CDR1 is SGHRS, CDR2 YFSETQ. This CDR3 has 15 residues. CDR3 nucleotide sequence: TGCGCCAGCAAAGAGCGGGGCCGTAGCGCAGATACGCAGTATTTT. Translation: CASKERGRSADTQYF.

This chain uses TRBV2 with TRBJ1-4, with TRBD1 matching 8 bases. Losses at the gene ends were 8 bases for V and 4 bases for J; bases not matched to a gene: 3. Germline V CDR1 and CDR2: SNHLY, FYNNEI. The CDR3 has 13 amino acids. This CDR3 is CASATGDNEKLFF. CDR3 DNA: TGTGCCAGCGCGACAGGGGATAATGAAAAACTGTTTTTT.

This chain joins TRBV30 and TRBJ2-3; TRBD2 matches at 7 bases. Trimming removed 3 bases from V and 2 bases from J; junction bases left unmatched: 11. The CDR3 is made up of 16 amino acids. Looked up from germline, CDR1 is GTSNPN and CDR2 is SVGIG (reference sequence). CDR3 residues: CAWRLFRAGVTDTQYF. CDR3 in DNA: TGTGCCTGGAGGCTATTTAGGGCGGGAGTCACAGATACGCAGTATTTT.

The rearrangement joins TRBV6-5 to TRBJ2-7, with no clear D. The CDR3 loop spans 15 amino acids. V lost 6 bases and J 6 bases, leaving 21 bases between the germline ends. The V gene's germline CDR1 is MNHEY and CDR2 SVGAGI. The CDR3 region has the DNA TGTGCCAGCAGGATCTCCGGGCCAGCTGCCTCCGAGCAGTACTTC. It is translated as CASRISGPAASEQYF.

This sequence joins TRBV27 and TRBJ1-1; D might be TRBD1 (6 bases). Deletions cut 7 bases from V and 6 bases from J, with 15 bases between. This CDR3 spans 13 amino acids. Germline assignment: CDR1 MNHEY and CDR2 SMNVEV (reference sequence). This CDR3 is CASKRGGGAEAFF. In DNA, the CDR3 is TGTGCCAGCAAGCGCGGAGGGGGAGCTGAAGCTTTCTTT.

The chain recombines TRBV5-4 with TRBJ1-3; 8 bases line up with TRBD1. V was pared by 4 bases and J by 0 bases, with 12 bases of the junction left unmatched. Per germline, CDR1 SGHNT and CDR2 YYREEE (reference sequence). This CDR3 contains 18 residues. The CDR3, as DNA: TGTGCCAGCAGCCCTGGGACAGGTCGGCTTTTCTCTGGAAACACCATATATTTT. It yields the protein CASSPGTGRLFSGNTIYF.

The chain combines TRBV29-1 with TRBJ2-7; TRBD2 is a possible D gene (5 bases). Germline CDR1 and CDR2: SQVTM and ANQGSEA. The CDR3 spans 14 residues. With 4 bases removed from V and 3 bases from J, the gap between germline ends came to 16 bases. DNA of the CDR3: TGCAGCGTTGTGAAAGGAACTGCGGGCTACGAGCAGTACTTC. This codes for CSVVKGTAGYEQYF.

This rearrangement joins TRBV5-1 to TRBJ2-5; D is possibly TRBD2 (7 bases). CDR3 length: 16 residues. Per germline, CDR1 SGHRS and CDR2 YFSETQ. Trimming removed 0 bases at V and 2 bases at J, with 14 bases between. CDR3 in amino acids: CASSLGKGGLQETQYF. CDR3 nucleotides: TGCGCCAGCAGCTTGGGCAAGGGGGGACTACAAGAGACCCAGTACTTC.

Only one count was recorded for this clone. The chain has TRBV18 and TRBJ1-5; 9 nucleotides align to TRBD1. Per germline, CDR1 KGHSH and CDR2 LQKENI. The CDR3 has 17 residues. Germline trimming cut 1 base from V and 6 bases from J; bases unmatched to any gene: 10. The CDR3 DNA is TGTGCCAGCTCACCACTCGGGACAGGGAGTCGTTCTCAGCCCCAGCATTTT. Translating it yields CASSPLGTGSRSQPQHF.

In the case of this clone: Other DNA variants within this sample encode the same CDR3. V gene TRBV18 combines with J gene TRBJ2-7; no firm D call. Germline V gene sequence: CDR1 KGHSH, CDR2 LQKENI. Between the trimmed V and J ends, which lost 2 bases and 3 bases, there was a span of 8 bases. The CDR3 loop spans 13 amino acids. The CDR3 sequence: CASSPSPGYEQYF. CDR3 bases: TGTGCCAGCTCACCAAGCCCCGGCTACGAGCAGTACTTC. Looking up the rest from reference TRBV18 and TRBJ2-7 gives the full variable domain: NAGVMQNPRHLVRRRGQEARLRCSPMKGHSHVYWYRQLPEEGLKFMVYLQKENIIDESGMPKERFSAEFPKEGPSILRIQQVVRGDSAAYFCASSPSPGYEQYFGPGTRLTVT.

V usage is TRBV4-1 and J usage is TRBJ2-3, with 10 positions matching TRBD2. There are 16 residues in the CDR3. Trimming cost V 2 bases and J 6 bases; bases outside gene matches: 8. Germline V gene sequence: CDR1 MGHRA, CDR2 YSYEKL. In DNA form, the CDR3 reads TGCGCCAGCAGCCAACTCTCACTAGCGGGGCGGGATACGCAGTATTTT. It translates to CASSQLSLAGRDTQYF.

This clone is a singleton in its sample. The V and J genes are TRBV7-9 and TRBJ2-7; no definite D call. Germline CDR1 reads SEHNR; CDR2 reads FQNEAQ (reference sequence). The V and J ends lost 0 bases and 6 bases respectively, with 6 bases between them. This CDR3 is built from 12 residues. The CDR3 DNA reads TGTGCCAGCAGCTTAGCGCCAGGCGAGCAGTACTTC. Protein product: CASSLAPGEQYF.

The rearrangement uses TRBV7-2 and TRBJ2-7; TRBD2 matches 7 bases. Losses at the gene ends were 5 bases for V and 6 bases for J; bases not matched to a gene: 13. Germline CDR1 reads SGHTA; CDR2 reads FQGNSA. The CDR3 has 15 residues. CDR3 in amino acids: CASSAYSGPTPEQYF. CDR3 coding DNA: TGTGCCAGCAGCGCATATAGCGGGCCGACCCCCGAGCAGTACTTC.

The V call is TRBV5-1, the J call TRBJ2-5; D gene unclear. The ends were cut back, 2 bases at V and 4 bases at J, with 9 bases in the middle. CDR3 length: 13 residues. CDR1 is SGHRS, CDR2 YFSETQ, per germline. The CDR3 DNA reads TGCGCCAGCAGCTTCGCACCCAGAGAGACCCAGTACTTC. It codes for CASSFAPRETQYF.

The chain couples TRBV4-1 to TRBJ1-1; D gene unclear. CDR1 and CDR2 (germline): MGHRA, YSYEKL. The CDR3 sequence is 14 residues long. V lost 7 bases to trimming and J lost 0 bases, with 12 bases between them. The CDR3 loop reads CASTLEFLNTEAFF. CDR3 DNA sequence: TGCGCCAGCACCCTAGAATTTCTGAACACTGAAGCTTTCTTT.

As concerns this clone: The sample carries other DNA sequences with the same CDR3. V usage is TRBV9 and J usage is TRBJ1-2; D perhaps matches TRBD1 (6 bases). Germline lookup yields CDR1 SGDLS and CDR2 YYNGEE. The CDR3 runs to 13 residues. The ends were cut back, 0 bases at V and 4 bases at J, with 7 bases in the middle. CDR3 nucleotide sequence: TGTGCCAGCAGCGTAGCAGGGGCCTATGGCTACACCTTC. Translating gives CASSVAGAYGYTF. Full variable domain (missing parts from reference TRBV9 and TRBJ1-2): DSGVTQTPKHLITATGQRVTLRCSPRSGDLSVYWYQQSLDQGLQFLIQYYNGEERAKGNILERFSAQQFPDLHSELNLSSLELGDSALYFCASSVAGAYGYTFGSGTRLTVV.

The chain uses TRBV27 and TRBJ2-1; 8 bases align to TRBD2. J gave up 6 bases and V 7 bases, and 11 bases lay outside the gene matches. CDR1 and CDR2 from the germline V gene are MNHEY and SMNVEV (reference sequence). This CDR3 comprises 15 residues. The CDR3 region is CASIRAGTRGNEQFF. The CDR3 nucleotides read TGTGCCAGCATCCGCGCCGGGACTAGGGGCAATGAGCAGTTCTTC.

The chain is built from TRBV5-5 and TRBJ2-1; 8 bases are a match to TRBD1. CDR3 length: 14 amino acids. Germline V gene lookup returns CDR1 SGHKS and CDR2 YYEKEE (reference sequence). V shed 0 bases and J 9 bases; nucleotides not matched to a gene: 5. The CDR3: CASSLVDRVGEQFF. CDR3 nucleotide sequence: TGTGCCAGCAGCTTGGTGGACAGGGTTGGTGAGCAGTTCTTC.

This clone was observed once. DNA for the CDR3: TGTGCCAGTAGTATAAACAGAAGAAGCACAGATACGCAGTATTTT. Its protein product is CASSINRRSTDTQYF. The J gene is TRBJ2-3, the V gene TRBV19, with D uncertain. CDR3 size: 15 residues. V was trimmed by 2 bases and J by 0 bases, leaving 9 bases between them. The germline gives CDR1 LNHDA, CDR2 SQIVND (reference sequence).

V gene TRBV14 combines with J gene TRBJ2-5; D not resolved. V was clipped by 1 base and J by 6 bases, with 6 bases between them. Germline V gene sequence: CDR1 SGHDN, CDR2 FVKESK. The CDR3 contains 12 residues. CDR3 region: CASSQARQTQYF. In DNA form, the CDR3 reads TGTGCCAGCAGCCAAGCTAGACAGACCCAGTACTTC.

The chain carries TRBV5-6 and TRBJ2-7; no clear D. CDR1 is SGHDT, CDR2 YYEEEE, per germline. Trimming cost V 0 bases and J 2 bases, with 6 bases left between them. This CDR3 is built from 13 residues. CDR3 nucleotides: TGTGCCAGCAGCTTGGTTGACGCCTACGAGCAGTACTTC. It yields the protein CASSLVDAYEQYF.

The rearrangement links TRBV6-5 to TRBJ2-4; D remains ambiguous. The CDR3 length is 15 residues. The V end was cut by 2 bases, the J end by 0 bases, with 8 bases between. Germline-derived CDR1 and CDR2 are MNHEY and SVGAGI. CDR3 DNA sequence: TGTGCCAGCAGTTACCTTCCAATAGCCAAAAACATTCAGTACTTC. Amino acids: CASSYLPIAKNIQYF.